One sample yielded the 14 T cell receptor beta chains listed below, sequenced in a study of shared clonotypes between healthy human individuals. Data came from immunoSEQ multiplex PCR; TCRdb stores just in-frame clones and leaves some out. The data contain 1.4 million or so clones, 97% to 99% of them singletons. What was sequenced was naive CD4+ T cells sorted from blood. Subset here: CD45RA+ positively selected. The receptors stem from a man aged 30 to 39 in good health.

The rearrangement links TRBV7-9 to TRBJ2-7, with 7 bases that match TRBD2. Looked up from germline, CDR1 is SEHNR and CDR2 is FQNEAQ (reference sequence). The trim removed 5 bases at V and 0 bases at J, leaving 10 bases unmatched. The CDR3 is 16 residues long. This CDR3 reads CASSLGDGGSSYEQYF. CDR3 in DNA: TGTGCCAGCAGCCTAGGGGATGGCGGGAGCTCCTACGAGCAGTACTTC.

The V and J genes are TRBV18 and TRBJ2-5; 10 bases map to TRBD1. The J call may be wrong; the DNA end is better matched by TRBJ2-7. Per the germline V gene, CDR1 is KGHSH and CDR2 is LQKENI. The CDR3 spans 16 residues. CDR3 DNA sequence: TGTGCCAGCTCACCTAAAACCGGGACAGGGGTCTACGAGCAGTACTTC. It translates to CASSPKTGTGVYEQYF.

CDR3 coding DNA: TGTGCCAGCAGCCCACAGGGGGACACTGAAGCTTTCTTT. Residues: CASSPQGDTEAFF. The rearrangement joins TRBV11-2 to TRBJ1-1, with 8 nucleotides matching TRBD1. Unmatched junction bases numbered 2, after V lost 5 bases and J lost 3 bases. The CDR3 extends over 13 amino acids. Germline V gives CDR1 SGHAT, CDR2 FQNNGV.

The chain combines TRBV2 with TRBJ1-5, with D maybe TRBD1 (5 bases). This CDR3 contains 17 residues. V shed 6 bases and J shed 0 bases, with 18 bases lying between them. In germline, CDR1 is SNHLY, CDR2 FYNNEI. DNA for the CDR3: TGTGCCAGCAGGGGGGAGGTCCTAGCTCATAGCAATCAGCCCCAGCATTTT. Its translation: CASRGEVLAHSNQPQHF. The complete variable domain, with remaining parts taken from reference TRBV2 and TRBJ1-5, reads EPEVTQTPSHQVTQMGQEVILRCVPISNHLYFYWYRQILGQKVEFLVSFYNNEISEKSEIFDDQFSVERPDGSNFTLKIRSTKLEDSAMYFCASRGEVLAHSNQPQHFGDGTRLSIL.

The V and J genes are TRBV5-1 and TRBJ2-2, with a weak D call TRBD1 (6 bases). The CDR3 is 15 residues long. V lost 4 bases and J lost 7, with 17 bases in between. Germline-derived CDR1 and CDR2 are SGHRS and YFSETQ. The CDR3 bases are TGCGCCAGCAGCCCTGGGACAAATTCAGGCGGGGAGCTGTTTTTT. This gives the protein CASSPGTNSGGELFF.

In its sample, this clone was seen once. The V and J genes are TRBV4-3 and TRBJ2-1; tentatively, D is TRBD2 (5 bases). The CDR3 length is 18 residues. V gave up 0 bases and J gave up 8 bases, with 23 bases separating them. Germline V gene data show CDR1 as LGHNA and CDR2 as YSLEER. CDR3 amino acids: CASSQEAVLGGPAYEQFF. The CDR3, as DNA: TGCGCCAGCAGCCAAGAAGCGGTTCTCGGCGGACCCGCCTATGAGCAGTTCTTC.

The chain recombines TRBV9 with TRBJ2-1, with 12 bases lining up with TRBD1. V shed 3 bases and J 9 bases; nucleotides not matched to a gene: 7. Germline V gene data show CDR1 as SGDLS and CDR2 as YYNGEE. The CDR3 runs 15 residues. The DNA for the CDR3 is TGTGCCAGCAGCGCCCGGGACAGGGGGCAAGTTGAGCAGTTCTTC. Translated: CASSARDRGQVEQFF.

With respect to this clone: The sample contains more than one DNA sequence encoding this CDR3. Here the CDR3 reads CASSSTGSSYEQYF. DNA for the CDR3: TGTGCCAGCAGTTCGACAGGGAGCTCCTACGAGCAGTACTTC. This chain uses TRBV28 with TRBJ2-7, with 7 bases identical to TRBD1. The length of the CDR3 is 14 residues. Trimming removed 4 bases from V and 0 bases from J; junction bases left unmatched: 3. Looked up from germline, CDR1 is MDHEN and CDR2 is SYDVKM.

The V gene is TRBV27, the J gene TRBJ2-1; 11 bases map to TRBD1. Germline V gives CDR1 MNHEY, CDR2 SMNVEV (reference sequence). The CDR3 sequence is 16 residues long. The ends lost 2 bases at V and 4 bases at J; junction bases unmatched: 4. CDR3: CASSLLGTGGYNEQFF. As DNA, the CDR3 is TGTGCCAGCAGTTTACTCGGGACAGGGGGATACAATGAGCAGTTCTTC.

V is TRBV21-1 and J is TRBJ1-2. TRBV21-1 is labeled a pseudogene. There are 15 residues in the CDR3. CDR3 sequence: CASSTRDGANYGYTF. In nucleotides, the CDR3 is TGTGCCAGCAGCACCCGGGACGGCGCGAACTATGGCTACACCTTC.

This chain connects TRBV7-2 to TRBJ2-1, with TRBD2 matching over 10 bases. There are 15 residues in the CDR3. V was pared by 5 bases and J by 4 bases, with 5 bases of the junction left unmatched. Looked up from germline, CDR1 is SGHTA and CDR2 is FQGNSA. As DNA, the CDR3 is TGTGCCAGCAGCCCGCGGACTAGCGGTTACAATGAGCAGTTCTTC. Translating gives CASSPRTSGYNEQFF.

The rearrangement uses TRBV28 and TRBJ2-2; D uncertain. Germline loops: CDR1 MDHEN, CDR2 SYDVKM. The V end lost 2 bases, the J end lost 1 base, and 5 bases lay between the germline ends. This CDR3 region has 14 residues. The CDR3 sequence is CASSLPGNTGELFF. CDR3 sequence (DNA): TGTGCCAGCAGTTTACCGGGGAACACCGGGGAGCTGTTTTTT.

The chain carries TRBV19 and TRBJ2-7, with 8 bases aligning to TRBD1. CDR3 length: 15 amino acids. The V gene end was trimmed by 7 bases and the J gene end by 0 bases; junction bases not matched to a gene: 8. Germline CDR1 and CDR2: LNHDA and SQIVND (reference sequence). This CDR3 is CASTRTGTGSYEQYF. In DNA form, the CDR3 reads TGTGCCAGTACCCGAACCGGGACAGGCTCCTACGAGCAGTACTTC.

The J gene is TRBJ2-7, the V gene TRBV9; perhaps TRBD2 as D (5 bases). Germline lookup yields CDR1 SGDLS and CDR2 YYNGEE. This CDR3 contains 14 residues. Trimming pared 2 bases from V and 4 bases from J, leaving 13 bases between. The CDR3 spells CASSVTASGYEQYF. CDR3 sequence (DNA): TGTGCCAGCAGCGTCACAGCAAGCGGTTACGAGCAGTACTTC.